A single sample is the source of the 13 T cell receptor beta chains below, sequenced in a study of shared clonotypes between healthy human individuals. Clones were sequenced by immunoSEQ multiplex PCR, and TCRdb holds only the in-frame ones, with some missing. The sample consists of 650,000 to 700,000 clones, around 90% of them appearing once. The sequencing sample was made of memory CD8+ T cells from PBMCs. As for subset: CD45RO+ cells pooled with CCR7-negative TemRA cells. The source of these receptors is a man between 18 and 35 years old in good health. Some clones in this sample may be carry-over from other donors' samples.

J is TRBJ1-1 and V is TRBV7-9; 12 nucleotides align to TRBD1. V trimming: 1 base; J trimming: 9 bases; junction bases outside the gene matches: 0. This CDR3 is built from 13 residues. The V gene's germline CDR1 is SEHNR and CDR2 FQNEAQ (reference sequence). The CDR3 bases are TGTGCCAGCAGCTTAGGGGACAGGGGGCAAGCTTTCTTT. Translated, it gives CASSLGDRGQAFF. Complete variable domain (other parts from reference TRBV7-9 and TRBJ1-1): DTGVSQNPRHKITKRGQNVTFRCDPISEHNRLYWYRQTLGQGPEFLTYFQNEAQLEKSRLLSDRFSAERPKGSFSTLEIQRTEQGDSAMYLCASSLGDRGQAFFGQGTRLTVV.

This chain uses TRBV5-4 with TRBJ1-4; D unresolved. The CDR3 extends over 14 amino acids. The germline V gene has CDR1 SGHNT and CDR2 YYREEE (reference sequence). The V and J ends lost 0 bases and 8 bases respectively, with 11 bases between them. The CDR3 nucleotides are TGTGCCAGCAGCTTGGCCGAGTTGGGGGAAAAACTGTTTTTT. It is translated as CASSLAELGEKLFF.

This chain joins TRBV19 and TRBJ2-7, with TRBD2 matching over 15 bases. Germline CDR1 and CDR2: LNHDA and SQIVND (reference sequence). J lost 3 bases, V lost 8 bases, and 8 bases had no gene match. The length of the CDR3 is 16 residues. The chain's CDR3 is CASSDGLAGGFYEQYF. CDR3 DNA sequence: TGTGCCAGTTCTGATGGACTAGCGGGAGGGTTCTACGAGCAGTACTTC.

The chain recombines TRBV11-2 with TRBJ1-2; tentatively, D is TRBD1 (6 bases). The CDR3 length is 16 residues. With 2 bases removed from V and 5 bases from J, the gap between germline ends came to 18 bases. CDR1 SGHAT and CDR2 FQNNGV come from the germline V gene. CDR3 bases: TGTGCCAGCAGCTTATACCAGGGGTTAAGTCATTATGGCTACACCTTC. Translation gives CASSLYQGLSHYGYTF.

The chain uses TRBV6-1 and TRBJ2-6, with D tentatively TRBD1 or TRBD2 (6 bases each). The CDR3 loop spans 19 amino acids. Trimming cost V 3 bases and J 0 bases, with 18 bases left between them. Germline CDR1 and CDR2: MNHNS and SASEGT. The CDR3 bases are TGTGCCAGCAGTGACCCGCGGGACACACAGGCCTCTGGGGCCAACGTCCTGACTTTC. Translation gives CASSDPRDTQASGANVLTF.

The CDR3 DNA reads as TGTGCCAGCAGCTCCGGGACTAGCGGCTACGAGCAGTACTTC. This encodes CASSSGTSGYEQYF. The chain combines TRBV2 with TRBJ2-7, with 11 bases aligning to TRBD2. Germline trimming cut 6 bases from V and 3 bases from J; bases unmatched to any gene: 4. The V gene's germline CDR1 is SNHLY and CDR2 FYNNEI. This CDR3 has 14 residues. The full variable domain, with the rest looked up from reference TRBV2 and TRBJ2-7, is EPEVTQTPSHQVTQMGQEVILRCVPISNHLYFYWYRQILGQKVEFLVSFYNNEISEKSEIFDDQFSVERPDGSNFTLKIRSTKLEDSAMYFCASSSGTSGYEQYFGPGTRLTVT.

The chain employs TRBV27 and TRBJ1-3; D uncertain. The CDR3 contains 14 residues. Trimming removed 7 bases from V and 0 bases from J, with 10 bases in between. Germline lookup yields CDR1 MNHEY and CDR2 SMNVEV (reference sequence). The CDR3 coding sequence is TGTGCCAGCAAGCCAGACATCTCTGGAAACACCATATATTTT. This codes for CASKPDISGNTIYF.

The chain has TRBV2 and TRBJ2-2; 10 bases match TRBD2. Germline V lookup: CDR1 SNHLY, CDR2 FYNNEI. With 5 bases clipped from V and 1 base from J, the junction kept 1 base outside the gene matches. The CDR3 covers 15 residues. This CDR3 is CASSRLAGNTGELFF. As DNA, the CDR3 is TGTGCCAGCAGTAGACTAGCGGGGAACACCGGGGAGCTGTTTTTT.

The chain is built from TRBV2 and TRBJ2-2; 7 nucleotides match TRBD1. This CDR3 has 14 residues. Germline CDR1 SNHLY, CDR2 FYNNEI. Unmatched junction bases numbered 2, after V lost 6 bases and J lost 1 base. CDR3 in DNA: TGTGCCAGCAGAGGGGACAGGAACACCGGGGAGCTGTTTTTT. Amino acid sequence: CASRGDRNTGELFF.

The J gene is TRBJ1-4, the V gene TRBV7-2; possibly TRBD1 for D (5 bases). CDR3 length: 17 residues. Looked up from germline, CDR1 is SGHTA and CDR2 is FQGNSA. The ends were cut back, 3 bases at V and 3 bases at J, with 17 bases in the middle. CDR3 protein: CASSFPRGGAANEKLFF. The CDR3 DNA is TGTGCCAGCAGCTTTCCCCGCGGTGGGGCTGCTAATGAAAAACTGTTTTTT. The full variable domain, rest sourced from reference TRBV7-2 and TRBJ1-4, is GAGVSQSPSNKVTEKGKDVELRCDPISGHTALYWYRQSLGQGLEFLIYFQGNSAPDKSGLPSDRFSAERTGGSVSTLTIQRTQQEDSAVYLCASSFPRGGAANEKLFFGSGTQLSVL.

This sequence joins TRBV4-1 and TRBJ1-1, with D hard to call. V lost 4 bases and J lost 5, with 14 bases in between. Germline-derived CDR1 and CDR2 are MGHRA and YSYEKL. The CDR3 runs to 14 residues. The CDR3 region has the DNA TGCGCCAGCAGCCTTAGACTTGAATGGACTGAAGCTTTCTTT. Amino acids: CASSLRLEWTEAFF.

V is TRBV6-5 and J is TRBJ2-4; D not resolved. V gave up 2 bases and J gave up 5 bases, with 16 bases separating them. Germline lookup yields CDR1 MNHEY and CDR2 SVGAGI. CDR3 length equals 16 residues. This CDR3 reads CASSYPTMSGENIQYF. For the CDR3, the DNA is TGTGCCAGCAGTTACCCGACAATGTCTGGAGAAAACATTCAGTACTTC.

About this clone itself: Sequence at one end of the junction differs from germline and may be a read error. The chain links TRBV6-5 to TRBJ1-5; D unclear. The CDR3 runs to 14 residues. Germline values: CDR1 MNHEY, CDR2 SVGAGI. As DNA, the CDR3 is TGTGCCAGCAGCTCTTTAAGTAGCTATCAGCCCCAGCATTTT. This codes for CASSSLSSYQPQHF.